This T cell receptor (beta chain) is from a study of blood T cells in healthy people across ages. Comments on this clonotype: Its target is not known. The germline gene is not matched at one end of the junction; a read error may be the cause.

Study-wide points: Long-lived donors exceeded aged donors in naive CD4+ cells and diversity.

Through a sample-barcoded 5' primer and a J-beta primer mix, a second PCR was run for 7 to 11 cycles. Using its own MiXCR run on the 5' RACE reads, TCRdb lists one record per CDR3 protein. The table records over 700,000 distinct CDR3 sequences, 50% to 65% of them present only once. Sequenced input: blood. The TCR was taken from a man older than 75 in good health.

The CDR3 is CACSDPGLLDNEQFF. In DNA, the CDR3 is TGTGCCTGCAGTGATCCAGGGCTTCTAGACAATGAGCAGTTCTTC. The V and J genes are TRBV25-1 and TRBJ2-1; tentative D call: TRBD1 (5 bases). The CDR3 is 15 residues long. Germline CDR1 is MGHDK and CDR2 is SYGVNS. The full variable domain, completed using reference TRBV25-1 and TRBJ2-1, is EADIYQTPRYLVIGTGKKITLECSQTMGHDKMYWYQQDPGMELHLIHYSYGVNSTEKGDLSSESTVSRIRTEHFPLTLESARPSHTSQYLCACSDPGLLDNEQFFGPGTRLTVL.